Listed below are T cell receptor beta chains from one sample, sequenced in a study of blood T cell repertoires in COVID-19. Libraries were prepared by immunoSEQ multiplex PCR; TCRdb keeps only in-frame clonotypes and omits some of them. The table includes some 300,000 clones, roughly 89% detected once. Specimen: PBMCs or T cells enriched from blood (not recorded which). The source of these receptors is a young woman with acute COVID-19. Each CDR3 is given with its conserved first and last residue. A D gene is named only where the DNA matches it firmly. Some rows mark clone size as missing; the rest say once, few, many or name a class of expanded clone.

TRBJ1-2	TRBV2	NA	NA	CASSGQTGLPYGYTF	TGTGCCAGCAGTGGCCAGACGGGGTTGCCCTATGGCTACACCTTC
TRBJ2-5	TRBV5-1	NA	TRBD1	CASSIEPTGHWTQYF	TGCGCCAGCAGCATCGAACCGACAGGGCATTGGACCCAGTACTTC
TRBJ1-1	TRBV28	NA	NA	CAVRRPRLLNTEAFF	TGTGCCGTAAGAAGACCCAGGCTACTGAACACTGAAGCTTTCTTT
TRBJ2-7	TRBV27	NA	TRBD1	CASGEHRGRAHEQYF	TGTGCCAGCGGAGAGCACAGGGGGCGGGCACACGAGCAGTACTTC
TRBJ2-7	TRBV6-5	NA	TRBD1	CASRGQTGSRYEQYF	TGTGCCAGCAGGGGACAGACTGGATCTCGGTACGAGCAGTACTTC
TRBJ2-5	TRBV10-1	NA	NA	CASSEAGQETQYF	TGCGCCAGCAGTGAAGCGGGCCAAGAGACCCAGTACTTC
TRBJ1-6	TRBV5-5	NA	TRBD1	CASSFWTGHNSPLHF	TGTGCCAGCAGCTTCTGGACAGGGCATAATTCACCCCTCCACTTT
TRBJ1-6	TRBV2	NA	NA	CASSLSGPGDSPLHF	TGTGCCAGCAGTCTCTCGGGTCCGGGGGATTCACCCCTCCACTTT
TRBJ2-1	TRBV7-9	few	TRBD1	CASSPKDRDSSYNEQFF	TGTGCCAGCAGCCCAAAGGACCGGGACAGCTCCTACAATGAGCAGTTCTTC
TRBJ1-2	TRBV9	NA	NA	CASSAVIRDGYTF	TGTGCCAGCAGCGCCGTCATACGGGATGGCTACACCTTC